This is a list of T cell receptor beta chains from one sample in a study of T cell repertoires in cytomegalovirus infection. MiXCR, applied by TCRdb to the reads, yields one record per CDR3 protein. The table includes hundreds of thousands of distinct CDR3 sequences, roughly a third detected once. Their specific antigens are unknown. Sequencing used cultured PBMCs, obtained from culture after CMV antigen stimulation. These receptors came from a human donor in good health (CMV status not recorded). Some clones in this sample may be carry-over from other donors' samples. The CDR3 runs from the conserved cysteine through the conserved F or W. The D gene is left open where the match is weak. Expanded clones get a size class; other rows say once, few or many, or leave the size out.

d_gene: NA
j_gene: TRBJ2-7
v_gene: TRBV4-1
abundance: few
CDR3aa: CASSQDAAGAVYEQYF
CDR3nt: TGCGCCAGCAGCCAAGATGCGGCAGGGGCGGTCTACGAGCAGTACTTC

d_gene: TRBD2
j_gene: TRBJ2-1
v_gene: TRBV7-2
abundance: many
CDR3aa: CASSLMTSGRAGFQFF
CDR3nt: TGTGCCAGCAGCCTAATGACTAGCGGGAGGGCGGGGTTTCAGTTCTTC

d_gene: TRBD2
j_gene: TRBJ2-1
v_gene: TRBV20-1
abundance: NA
CDR3aa: CSAREEAGGPLRVF
CDR3nt: TGCAGTGCTAGAGAGGAGGCGGGAGGCCCCCTAAGGGTCTTC

d_gene: TRBD2
j_gene: TRBJ2-3
v_gene: TRBV12-3/TRBV12-4
abundance: NA
CDR3aa: CASSYSGRGDTQYF
CDR3nt: TGTGCCAGCAGTTATAGCGGGAGAGGAGATACGCAGTATTTT

d_gene: NA
j_gene: TRBJ2-5
v_gene: TRBV6-6
abundance: few
CDR3aa: CASGRGIQETQYF
CDR3nt: TGTGCCAGCGGTCGAGGCATTCAAGAGACCCAGTACTTC

d_gene: TRBD1
j_gene: TRBJ2-2
v_gene: TRBV7-2
abundance: many
CDR3aa: CASSLVGTGGTGELFF
CDR3nt: TGTGCCAGCAGCTTAGTTGGGACAGGGGGCACCGGGGAGCTGTTTTTT

d_gene: NA
j_gene: TRBJ1-2
v_gene: TRBV7-2
abundance: many
CDR3aa: CASSPSGAYGYTF
CDR3nt: TGTGCCAGCAGCCCGAGTGGGGCTTATGGCTACACCTTC

d_gene: NA
j_gene: TRBJ2-2
v_gene: TRBV4-3
abundance: NA
CDR3aa: CASSQQRLGELFF
CDR3nt: TGCGCCAGCAGCCAACAGAGGCTCGGGGAGCTGTTTTTT

d_gene: NA
j_gene: TRBJ1-6
v_gene: TRBV5-4
abundance: few
CDR3aa: CASSLGGGLTNSPLHF
CDR3nt: TGTGCCAGCAGCTTGGGCGGCGGGCTAACTAATTCACCCCTCCACTTT

d_gene: NA
j_gene: TRBJ2-5
v_gene: TRBV7-2
abundance: many
CDR3aa: CASSSPMSSSVKTQYF
CDR3nt: TGTGCCAGCAGCTCACCGATGAGTAGTTCAGTGAAGACCCAGTACTTC

d_gene: NA
j_gene: TRBJ2-3
v_gene: TRBV11-2
abundance: NA
CDR3aa: CASSLSDPYTQYF
CDR3nt: TGTGCCAGCAGCTTAAGCGACCCTTATACGCAGTATTTT

d_gene: NA
j_gene: TRBJ2-2
v_gene: TRBV19
abundance: NA
CDR3aa: CASSGPALTTGELFF
CDR3nt: TGTGCCAGCTCGGGGCCCGCGTTAACCACCGGGGAGCTGTTTTTT

d_gene: NA
j_gene: TRBJ1-1
v_gene: TRBV10-3
abundance: few
CDR3aa: CATRQLNTEAFF
CDR3nt: TGTGCCACCCGACAGCTGAACACTGAAGCTTTCTTT

d_gene: NA
j_gene: TRBJ1-4
v_gene: TRBV7-2
abundance: few
CDR3aa: CASSLVVGEKLFF
CDR3nt: TGTGCCAGCAGCTTAGTGGTCGGCGAAAAACTGTTTTTT

d_gene: NA
j_gene: TRBJ2-7
v_gene: TRBV7-2
abundance: many
CDR3aa: CASTGQSGSSAYEQYF
CDR3nt: TGTGCCAGCACCGGACAGTCAGGGAGTTCGGCCTACGAGCAGTACTTC

d_gene: NA
j_gene: TRBJ2-3
v_gene: TRBV19
abundance: many
CDR3aa: CASSIRSDTQYF
CDR3nt: TGTGCCAGCAGCATTCGATCAGATACGCAGTATTTT